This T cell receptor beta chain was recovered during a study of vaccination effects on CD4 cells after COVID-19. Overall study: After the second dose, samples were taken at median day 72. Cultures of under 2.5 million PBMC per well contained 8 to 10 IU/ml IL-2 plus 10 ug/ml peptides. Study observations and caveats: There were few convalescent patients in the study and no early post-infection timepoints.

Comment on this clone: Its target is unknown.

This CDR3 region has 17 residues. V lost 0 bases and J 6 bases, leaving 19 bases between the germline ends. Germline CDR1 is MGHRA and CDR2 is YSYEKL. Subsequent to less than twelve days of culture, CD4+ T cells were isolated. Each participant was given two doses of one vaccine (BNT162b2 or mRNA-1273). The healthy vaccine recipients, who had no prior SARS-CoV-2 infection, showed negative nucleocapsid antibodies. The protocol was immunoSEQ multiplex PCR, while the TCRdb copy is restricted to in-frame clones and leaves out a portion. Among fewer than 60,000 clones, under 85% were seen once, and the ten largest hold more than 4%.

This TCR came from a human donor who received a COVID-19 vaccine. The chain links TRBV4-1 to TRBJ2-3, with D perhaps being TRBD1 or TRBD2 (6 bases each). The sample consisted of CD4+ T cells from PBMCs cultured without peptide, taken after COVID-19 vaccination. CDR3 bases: TGCGCCAGCAGCCAAGATGGGGGGCGGTTTCTGCAGGATACGCAGTATTTT. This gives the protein CASSQDGGRFLQDTQYF.